The table lists the clone carrying this T cell receptor (beta chain) with a few counts. This sample stems from a study of blood T cell repertoires in COVID-19. As for the study in general: Donors in the United States, Italy and Spain gave samples during acute or convalescent COVID-19. T cells, B-cell-depleted T cells, or PBMCs supplied cDNA or gDNA.

Authors' methods: Amplifying reference gene primers gave estimates of nucleated cell counts. The table came from immunoSEQ multiplex PCR; TCRdb's copy has only in-frame clones and leaves some out. D and trimming were read from the DNA, whereas the V and J calls and clone size are those reported in that table. Among 40,000 or so clones listed, around four fifths were seen once. The TCR originated in a man aged 50 to 59 with active COVID-19. The specimen was peripheral blood.

The CDR3 is CASSPSGGYDQPQHF. The CDR3 DNA reads TGTGCCAGCTCACCGTCAGGGGGCTACGATCAGCCCCAGCATTTT. This chain links TRBV18 with TRBJ1-5; TRBD1 matches at 8 bases. This CDR3 is built from 15 residues. Germline CDR1 is KGHSH and CDR2 is LQKENI. Losses at the gene ends were 3 bases for V and 5 bases for J; bases not matched to a gene: 6.